The clone carrying this T cell receptor beta chain has ten or more counts. The antigen remains unidentified. The record originates from a study of neurological immune-mediated disorders. Study findings and constraints: None of the CDR3 amino acid sequences in expanded clones turned up in more than one subject, which points to private repertoires in all groups.

The study used blood bank volunteers in Maryland, USA, as healthy controls. From 15-18 subjects, over 190 million TCR-beta sequences were obtained in each sequencing run. TCRdb passed the 5' RACE reads through MiXCR, listing each CDR3 protein once. The repertoire consists of more than 35,000 distinct CDR3 sequences, with about 6% occurring once and the leading ten covering 0.45% to 0.6%. The V end lost 4 bases, the J end lost 4 bases, and 14 bases lay between the germline ends. The CDR3 extends over 15 amino acids. The germline CDR1 and CDR2 sequences are SGHKS and YYEKEE (reference sequence). The chain combines TRBV5-5 with TRBJ2-2; maybe TRBD2 (6 bases). Specimen: CD4+ T cells from blood. This TCR came from a woman in her thirties or forties in good health. CDR3: CASSPPWGGTGELFF. DNA for the CDR3: TGTGCCAGCAGCCCCCCGTGGGGAGGCACCGGGGAGCTGTTTTTT. Complete variable domain (other parts from reference TRBV5-5 and TRBJ2-2): DAGVTQSPTHLIKTRGQQVTLRCSPISGHKSVSWYQQVLGQGPQFIFQYYEKEERGRGNFPDRFSARQFPNYSSELNVNALLLGDSALYLCASSPPWGGTGELFFGEGSRLTVL.